Listed below are T cell receptor beta chains from one sample, sequenced in a study of T cells expressing NK-cell markers. TCRdb re-called the 5' RACE reads and shows each CDR3 protein once, DNA omitted. The repertoire table contains about 110,000 distinct CDR3 sequences. Sequencing used blood T cells: a sorted CD56 or NKG2C T cell subset, CD4+ or CD8+ T cells, or bulk PBMC T cells (not recorded which). These receptors all come from a woman between 18 and 75 years old in good health. The CDR3 runs from the conserved cysteine through the conserved F or W. Part of the rows lack a size; the others show once, few, many or a class for expanded clones.

j_call,v_call,clone_size,cdr3_aa
TRBJ2-7,TRBV20-1,medium-sized,CSAVDRTYYEQYF
TRBJ2-1,TRBV5-4,-,CASSLILAGAEQFF
TRBJ2-4,TRBV12-3/TRBV12-4,-,CATAGQWAKNIQYF
TRBJ2-1,TRBV19,-,CASSIGSRGNNEQFF
TRBJ2-7,TRBV10-3,-,CAIQNAGTGRYGQYF
TRBJ2-2,TRBV11-1,-,CASSLSGFTGELFF
TRBJ1-1,TRBV29-1,-,CSVVEPNTEAFF
TRBJ2-2,TRBV12-3/TRBV12-4,-,CASSPSGGAVGELFF
TRBJ2-1,TRBV6-5,-,CASSYSRLASYNEQFF
TRBJ2-1,TRBV11-1,-,CASSLVLAGETSYNEQFF
TRBJ2-5,TRBV5-4,-,CASSPAGAQETQYF
TRBJ2-1,TRBV4-3,-,CASSAGQLYNEQFF
TRBJ1-1,TRBV7-2,-,CASSFSPVLGGTEAFF
TRBJ1-5,TRBV12-3/TRBV12-4,-,CASSLYRSENQPQHF
TRBJ2-3,TRBV12-3/TRBV12-4,-,CASSFVFDYQVTQYF
TRBJ2-6,TRBV2,-,CASSDSFSGANVLTF
TRBJ2-3,TRBV9,-,CASSVMQPTDTQYF
TRBJ1-5,TRBV6-1,-,CASSEAQGWAQPQHF
TRBJ1-1,TRBV9,-,CASSARWGTNTEAFF
TRBJ2-7,TRBV7-2,-,CASSDTPPPHEQYF
TRBJ1-1,TRBV12-3/TRBV12-4,-,CASKPGWRWNTEAFF